This is a list of T cell receptor beta chains from one sample in a study of T-cell memory formation after mild COVID-19. TCRdb reprocessed the 5' RACE reads via MiXCR and lists one record per CDR3 protein. The table includes some 350,000 distinct CDR3 sequences, over 10% detected once. The specimen sequenced was PBMCs or a T cell subset sorted from them (not recorded which). Source of these receptors: a man aged 18 to 35 who had mild COVID-19 (a few samples of this study predate the infection). Cell type and time point are not known. Each CDR3 is given with its conserved first and last residue. Fields, in order: CDR3 length, D gene, J gene, clone size, V gene, CDR3 protein, CDR3 DNA. The D gene is left open where the match is weak. Only part of the rows carry a size: once, few, many, or a class if the clone is expanded.

len: 15; d_gene: TRBD1; j_gene: TRBJ2-2; abundance: -; v_gene: TRBV7-8; CDR3aa: CASSMGQGLTGELFF; CDR3nt: TGTGCCAGCAGCATGGGACAGGGGCTCACCGGGGAGCTGTTTTTT
len: 14; d_gene: -; j_gene: TRBJ2-2; abundance: few; v_gene: TRBV7-3; CDR3aa: CASRSNRNTGELFF; CDR3nt: TGTGCCAGCAGGTCTAACAGGAACACCGGGGAGCTGTTTTTT
len: 13; d_gene: TRBD1; j_gene: TRBJ2-2; abundance: many; v_gene: TRBV5-1; CDR3aa: CASSGRGIGELFF; CDR3nt: TGCGCCAGCAGCGGCAGGGGGATCGGGGAGCTGTTTTTT
len: 17; d_gene: TRBD1; j_gene: TRBJ2-1; abundance: -; v_gene: TRBV9; CDR3aa: CASSEETGGRVYNEQFF; CDR3nt: TGTGCCAGCAGCGAGGAGACAGGGGGCAGGGTGTACAATGAGCAGTTCTTC
len: 14; d_gene: -; j_gene: TRBJ1-2; abundance: few; v_gene: TRBV7-2; CDR3aa: CASSLSGGGDGYTF; CDR3nt: TGTGCCAGCAGCTTATCGGGGGGAGGGGATGGCTACACCTTC
len: 12; d_gene: -; j_gene: TRBJ2-1; abundance: few; v_gene: TRBV29-1; CDR3aa: CSASPGGNEQFF; CDR3nt: TGCAGCGCCTCCCCCGGGGGCAATGAGCAGTTCTTC
len: 16; d_gene: -; j_gene: TRBJ2-1; abundance: few; v_gene: TRBV20-1; CDR3aa: CSARPPGFARDNEQFF; CDR3nt: TGCAGTGCAAGACCCCCGGGGTTTGCGCGAGACAATGAGCAGTTCTTC
len: 15; d_gene: -; j_gene: TRBJ1-5; abundance: -; v_gene: TRBV4-2; CDR3aa: CASSQDFGRNQPQHF; CDR3nt: TGTGCCAGCAGCCAAGATTTCGGCAGAAATCAGCCCCAGCATTTT
len: 15; d_gene: TRBD1; j_gene: TRBJ2-3; abundance: few; v_gene: TRBV5-1; CDR3aa: CASSSRDSRIDTQYF; CDR3nt: TGCGCCAGCAGCTCCCGGGACAGCCGTATAGATACGCAGTATTTT
len: 17; d_gene: TRBD2; j_gene: TRBJ2-3; abundance: -; v_gene: TRBV20-1; CDR3aa: CSADKVRGGRLTDTQYF; CDR3nt: TGCAGTGCTGACAAGGTGCGGGGGGGCCGTTTGACAGATACGCAGTATTTT
len: 15; d_gene: -; j_gene: TRBJ2-2; abundance: -; v_gene: TRBV4-3; CDR3aa: CASSQPGGDTGELFF; CDR3nt: TGCGCCAGCAGCCAACCAGGGGGGGACACCGGGGAGCTGTTTTTT
len: 15; d_gene: -; j_gene: TRBJ1-5; abundance: few; v_gene: TRBV7-2; CDR3aa: CASSLAGPGNQPQHF; CDR3nt: TGTGCCAGCAGCTTAGCGGGGCCCGGCAATCAGCCCCAGCATTTT
len: 15; d_gene: -; j_gene: TRBJ2-3; abundance: -; v_gene: TRBV30; CDR3aa: CAWARQDLNLDTQYF; CDR3nt: TGTGCCTGGGCCCGACAGGACTTAAACCTAGATACGCAGTATTTT
len: 17; d_gene: TRBD2; j_gene: TRBJ2-2; abundance: -; v_gene: TRBV9; CDR3aa: CASSPPLDSGGTGELFF; CDR3nt: TGTGCCAGCAGCCCCCCCTTGGATAGCGGGGGTACCGGGGAGCTGTTTTTT
len: 15; d_gene: TRBD2; j_gene: TRBJ2-1; abundance: -; v_gene: TRBV15; CDR3aa: CATSREGTSYNEQFF; CDR3nt: TGTGCCACCAGCAGAGAGGGGACTAGCTACAATGAGCAGTTCTTC
len: 13; d_gene: -; j_gene: TRBJ2-5; abundance: -; v_gene: TRBV6-5; CDR3aa: CASTARGLETQYF; CDR3nt: TGTGCCAGCACCGCCCGGGGTTTGGAGACCCAGTACTTC
len: 15; d_gene: TRBD1; j_gene: TRBJ1-5; abundance: -; v_gene: TRBV5-6; CDR3aa: CASSLGGQGNQPQHF; CDR3nt: TGTGCCAGCAGCTTGGGGGGACAGGGGAATCAGCCCCAGCATTTT
len: 14; d_gene: -; j_gene: TRBJ2-5; abundance: -; v_gene: TRBV15; CDR3aa: CATSIWQGKQTQYF; CDR3nt: TGTGCCACCAGCATTTGGCAGGGGAAACAGACCCAGTACTTC
len: 17; d_gene: TRBD1; j_gene: TRBJ2-6; abundance: -; v_gene: TRBV5-1; CDR3aa: CASSPSTGGFGANVLTF; CDR3nt: TGCGCCAGCAGTCCATCCACAGGGGGCTTTGGGGCCAACGTCCTGACTTTC
len: 16; d_gene: TRBD1; j_gene: TRBJ1-6; abundance: few; v_gene: TRBV6-5; CDR3aa: CASTLDRGEGNSPLHF; CDR3nt: TGTGCCAGCACCCTAGACAGGGGAGAAGGGAATTCACCCCTCCACTTT
len: 16; d_gene: -; j_gene: TRBJ2-5; abundance: -; v_gene: TRBV12-3/TRBV12-4; CDR3aa: CASSPRGGMYQETQYF; CDR3nt: TGTGCCAGCAGTCCTAGGGGGGGGATGTACCAAGAGACCCAGTACTTC
len: 14; d_gene: -; j_gene: TRBJ1-1; abundance: large; v_gene: TRBV10-3; CDR3aa: CAISESRRFTEAFF; CDR3nt: TGTGCCATCAGTGAGTCACGGAGGTTCACTGAAGCTTTCTTT
len: 13; d_gene: -; j_gene: TRBJ2-3; abundance: few; v_gene: TRBV19; CDR3aa: CASSKVSTDTQYF; CDR3nt: TGTGCCAGTAGTAAGGTTAGCACAGATACGCAGTATTTT
len: 13; d_gene: -; j_gene: TRBJ1-1; abundance: few; v_gene: TRBV7-9; CDR3aa: CASSSVMNTEAFF; CDR3nt: TGTGCCAGCAGCTCCGTCATGAACACTGAAGCTTTCTTT
len: 14; d_gene: -; j_gene: TRBJ1-1; abundance: few; v_gene: TRBV7-9; CDR3aa: CASSFTGKNTEAFF; CDR3nt: TGTGCCAGCAGCTTCACCGGGAAGAACACTGAAGCTTTCTTT
len: 13; d_gene: -; j_gene: TRBJ1-5; abundance: -; v_gene: TRBV12-3/TRBV12-4; CDR3aa: CASAERGNQPQHF; CDR3nt: TGTGCCAGCGCAGAACGCGGCAATCAGCCCCAGCATTTT
len: 14; d_gene: -; j_gene: TRBJ2-2; abundance: many; v_gene: TRBV6-2/TRBV6-3; CDR3aa: CASKSAGGTGELFF; CDR3nt: TGTGCCAGCAAATCGGCAGGCGGCACCGGGGAGCTGTTTTTT
len: 13; d_gene: -; j_gene: TRBJ1-5; abundance: few; v_gene: TRBV7-3; CDR3aa: CASSFETPEPQHF; CDR3nt: TGTGCCAGCAGCTTTGAAACTCCCGAGCCCCAGCATTTT
len: 18; d_gene: TRBD2; j_gene: TRBJ2-5; abundance: few; v_gene: TRBV7-2; CDR3aa: CASSTQAGGLGWRSDQYF; CDR3nt: TGTGCCAGCAGCACTCAAGCGGGGGGCCTCGGTTGGCGGAGCGACCAGTACTTC
len: 13; d_gene: -; j_gene: TRBJ1-3; abundance: many; v_gene: TRBV20-1; CDR3aa: CSARTDYRNTIYF; CDR3nt: TGCAGTGCTAGGACAGACTATAGGAACACCATATATTTT
len: 11; d_gene: -; j_gene: TRBJ1-1; abundance: -; v_gene: TRBV7-9; CDR3aa: CASSPRTVTFF; CDR3nt: TGTGCCAGCAGCCCCAGGACAGTTACTTTCTTT
len: 14; d_gene: -; j_gene: TRBJ1-1; abundance: few; v_gene: TRBV6-2/TRBV6-3; CDR3aa: CASSYTGVGTEAFF; CDR3nt: TGTGCCAGCAGTTACACGGGTGTAGGGACTGAAGCTTTCTTT
len: 15; d_gene: -; j_gene: TRBJ1-1; abundance: few; v_gene: TRBV7-9; CDR3aa: CASSFAQGGNTEAFF; CDR3nt: TGTGCCAGCAGCTTCGCCCAGGGAGGGAACACTGAAGCTTTCTTT
len: 15; d_gene: -; j_gene: TRBJ2-5; abundance: -; v_gene: TRBV7-9; CDR3aa: CASSPGGPTAETQYF; CDR3nt: TGTGCCAGCAGCCCCGGAGGACCAACTGCGGAGACCCAGTACTTC
len: 16; d_gene: TRBD2; j_gene: TRBJ2-4; abundance: -; v_gene: TRBV7-2; CDR3aa: CASSPRERGGWNIQYF; CDR3nt: TGTGCCAGCAGCCCCCGGGAGCGGGGGGGTTGGAACATTCAGTACTTC
len: 13; d_gene: -; j_gene: TRBJ2-1; abundance: -; v_gene: TRBV5-5; CDR3aa: CASLGRTYNEQFF; CDR3nt: TGTGCCAGCTTGGGCAGAACCTACAATGAACAGTTCTTC
len: 17; d_gene: -; j_gene: TRBJ2-6; abundance: -; v_gene: TRBV4-2; CDR3aa: CASSQDQLGSGANVLTF; CDR3nt: TGTGCCAGCAGCCAAGATCAGCTGGGCTCTGGGGCCAACGTCCTGACTTTC
len: 12; d_gene: -; j_gene: TRBJ2-1; abundance: -; v_gene: TRBV19; CDR3aa: CASSRPANEQFF; CDR3nt: TGTGCCAGTAGCAGGCCGGCTAATGAGCAGTTCTTC
len: 12; d_gene: -; j_gene: TRBJ2-3; abundance: -; v_gene: TRBV12-3/TRBV12-4; CDR3aa: CASSWWPDTQYF; CDR3nt: TGTGCCAGCAGTTGGTGGCCAGATACGCAGTATTTT
len: 12; d_gene: -; j_gene: TRBJ2-3; abundance: few; v_gene: TRBV4-1; CDR3aa: CASSQMADTQYF; CDR3nt: TGCGCCAGCAGCCAAATGGCAGATACGCAGTATTTT
len: 14; d_gene: -; j_gene: TRBJ2-3; abundance: -; v_gene: TRBV29-1; CDR3aa: CSVDSIEGTDTQYF; CDR3nt: TGCAGCGTTGACTCCATTGAGGGCACAGATACGCAGTATTTT
len: 12; d_gene: -; j_gene: TRBJ2-7; abundance: few; v_gene: TRBV7-2; CDR3aa: CASSSESYEQYF; CDR3nt: TGTGCCAGCAGCTCCGAATCCTACGAGCAGTACTTC
len: 13; d_gene: TRBD1; j_gene: TRBJ2-2; abundance: -; v_gene: TRBV5-1; CDR3aa: CASSAQGAGELFF; CDR3nt: TGCGCCAGCAGCGCACAGGGGGCCGGGGAGCTGTTTTTT
len: 11; d_gene: -; j_gene: TRBJ2-1; abundance: few; v_gene: TRBV30; CDR3aa: CAWSVLHQKFF; CDR3nt: TGTGCCTGGAGTGTACTCCATCAGAAGTTCTTC
len: 14; d_gene: -; j_gene: TRBJ1-1; abundance: -; v_gene: TRBV7-2; CDR3aa: CASSQERQYTEAFF; CDR3nt: TGTGCCAGCAGCCAAGAAAGACAGTACACTGAAGCTTTCTTT
len: 16; d_gene: -; j_gene: TRBJ1-1; abundance: -; v_gene: TRBV7-9; CDR3aa: CASSLEGGRWGTEAFF; CDR3nt: TGTGCCAGCAGCTTAGAAGGTGGACGATGGGGCACTGAAGCTTTCTTT
len: 12; d_gene: -; j_gene: TRBJ2-5; abundance: few; v_gene: TRBV18; CDR3aa: CASSPDLTTQYF; CDR3nt: TGTGCCAGCTCACCAGACTTGACGACCCAGTACTTC
len: 15; d_gene: -; j_gene: TRBJ2-3; abundance: -; v_gene: TRBV9; CDR3aa: CASSVGGISTDTQYF; CDR3nt: TGTGCCAGCAGCGTAGGGGGCATCAGCACAGATACGCAGTATTTT
len: 14; d_gene: -; j_gene: TRBJ1-5; abundance: few; v_gene: TRBV6-2/TRBV6-3; CDR3aa: CASSSGSSGQPQHF; CDR3nt: TGTGCCAGCAGTTCAGGATCCAGTGGACAGCCCCAGCATTTT
len: 17; d_gene: -; j_gene: TRBJ1-5; abundance: -; v_gene: TRBV4-1; CDR3aa: CASSQEPSGGAYQPQHF; CDR3nt: TGCGCCAGCAGCCAAGAGCCCTCGGGGGGGGCCTATCAGCCCCAGCATTTT
len: 15; d_gene: -; j_gene: TRBJ2-1; abundance: many; v_gene: TRBV7-2; CDR3aa: CASSLGRGQLDEQFF; CDR3nt: TGTGCCAGCAGCTTAGGTCGGGGACAACTCGATGAGCAGTTCTTC
len: 15; d_gene: TRBD1; j_gene: TRBJ1-2; abundance: -; v_gene: TRBV6-6; CDR3aa: CASSPRQGSLYGYTF; CDR3nt: TGTGCCAGCAGTCCCCGACAGGGGTCTTTGTATGGCTACACCTTC
len: 12; d_gene: -; j_gene: TRBJ1-1; abundance: -; v_gene: TRBV7-9; CDR3aa: CASSFSQREAFF; CDR3nt: TGTGCCAGCAGCTTCAGCCAGCGTGAAGCTTTCTTT
len: 14; d_gene: -; j_gene: TRBJ2-3; abundance: many; v_gene: TRBV5-1; CDR3aa: CASSSGDSVDTQYF; CDR3nt: TGCGCCAGCAGCTCAGGGGATTCTGTCGATACGCAGTATTTT
len: 12; d_gene: -; j_gene: TRBJ1-1; abundance: -; v_gene: TRBV12-3/TRBV12-4; CDR3aa: CASSPGTREAFF; CDR3nt: TGTGCCAGCAGCCCCGGGACACGCGAAGCTTTCTTT
len: 15; d_gene: -; j_gene: TRBJ1-2; abundance: -; v_gene: TRBV5-1; CDR3aa: CASSLNRAGDYGYTF; CDR3nt: TGCGCCAGCAGCCTCAACAGGGCTGGAGACTATGGCTACACCTTC
len: 13; d_gene: -; j_gene: TRBJ2-1; abundance: few; v_gene: TRBV13; CDR3aa: CASSTGLNNEQFF; CDR3nt: TGTGCCAGCAGCACGGGACTGAACAATGAGCAGTTCTTC
len: 15; d_gene: TRBD1; j_gene: TRBJ2-6; abundance: few; v_gene: TRBV6-1; CDR3aa: CASSFTGVGANVLTF; CDR3nt: TGTGCCAGCAGTTTTACAGGGGTCGGGGCCAACGTCCTGACTTTC
len: 14; d_gene: -; j_gene: TRBJ1-2; abundance: few; v_gene: TRBV6-2/TRBV6-3; CDR3aa: CASSPVEEYYGYTF; CDR3nt: TGTGCCAGCAGTCCGGTCGAAGAATACTATGGCTACACCTTC
len: 15; d_gene: -; j_gene: TRBJ2-5; abundance: many; v_gene: TRBV7-9; CDR3aa: CASSPIGRLQETQYF; CDR3nt: TGTGCCAGCAGCCCGATTGGGCGGCTCCAAGAGACCCAGTACTTC